This TCR beta chain was identified during a study of blood T cell repertoires in COVID-19 (dated by TCRdb to 2020 to 2022). Regarding the study in general: Samples from collaborators originated in the United States, Italy and Spain and spanned both the acute and convalescent phases of COVID-19. The prospective study material was composed of cDNA or gDNA derived from T cells, B-cell-depleted T cells, or PBMCs. Deeply sampled blood TCRbeta repertoires from subjects exposed to, actively infected with, or recovered from COVID-19 were included in the dataset. The repertoires were made available in a free public database intended to serve as a resource for research on the immune response to SARS-CoV-2. The samples were drawn from the first 160 participants of the ongoing ImmuneRACE study and from 1,254 subjects provided by 6 global collaborators. Nearly every sample came with metadata listing a de-identified subject ID, COVID-19 status, age in years and sex. HLA class I and class II types, where available, came from metadata supplied by the sample provider rather than from assay-based typing.

TCRbeta CDR3 regions were amplified from genomic DNA using the immunoSEQ Assay, a bias-controlled multiplex PCR. The paper's data handling went like this. Nucleated cell counts per sample were estimated from amplification of reference gene primers within the assay. To quantify the absolute abundance of each unique TCRbeta CDR3 rearrangement, sequence reads were collapsed and filtered. Productive Simpson clonality was computed per sample as the square root of Simpson's diversity index over productive rearrangements. Imported from immuneACCESS, the table was reduced by TCRdb to in-frame sequences with V and J called. These copies leave out some clones; in studies compared against another copy, an unresolved V gene accounts for under half, and the cause of the remainder is not known. V and J calls plus clone size are reproduced from that table; the DNA served to infer D and trimming. The sample table holds 380,000 or so clones, of which approximately 88% were seen once. The ten largest clones represent about 1.2% of the sample.

Each collaborating institution followed its own protocols to collect whole blood in K2EDTA tubes. Collaborator samples were shipped for TCRbeta analysis as frozen whole blood, isolated PBMCs, or DNA extracted from either sample type. On this clone itself: Its binding antigen is unknown. Within one base of it there is no much larger clone, and no base qualities were kept.

The paper as a whole reports these results and caveats: The amount of clinical and demographic metadata varied by source and participant and was provided uncurated.

The CDR3 runs 13 amino acids, cysteine and phenylalanine included. Left in the record is the CDR3 DNA by itself, 39 bases read in frame from the first base. At the junction V is shortened by 7 bases and J by 5 bases, with 12 bases in between. This receptor was identified in a man aged 35 to 55 with acute or convalescent COVID-19. The material sequenced was peripheral blood. This chain joins TRBV12-3 or TRBV12-4 to TRBJ2-1; 6 matching bases give a weak D call of TRBD2. The DNA reads as follows: TGTGCCAGCACCCAGGCGGGGAACAATGAGCAGTTCTTC. Translated, this is CASTQAGNNEQFF.